The clone carrying this T cell receptor beta chain was seen a handful of times. What it recognizes is unknown. 5'RACE template switching produced TCR cDNA carrying a universal primer site and UMIs. TCRdb independently ran MiXCR on the 5' RACE reads; one entry per CDR3 protein. Here the sample spans 500,000 to 650,000 distinct CDR3 sequences, approximately 13% being singletons. Germline V CDR1 and CDR2: MDHEN, SYDVKM. V shed 10 bases, J shed 2 bases, and the junction held 7 bases outside the gene matches. The CDR3 spans 14 residues. The sample originates from a study of T cells after yellow fever vaccination. Findings and caveats of the study: Bulk-population clonotypes that are abundant could appear as contaminants in FACS-sorted repertoires. Most clones from primary vaccination resurfaced after the booster (about 95% CD4, 88% CD8).

The sample in question was PBMCs, obtained on the day of the yellow fever booster vaccination. This TCR was sampled from a man aged 30 to 39 who received the YFV17D yellow fever vaccine. This rearrangement joins TRBV28 to TRBJ2-3; 9 positions agree with TRBD1. The CDR3 DNA reads as TGTGCCACCAACCGGGACAGGGTCACAGATACGCAGTATTTT. As protein: CATNRDRVTDTQYF.